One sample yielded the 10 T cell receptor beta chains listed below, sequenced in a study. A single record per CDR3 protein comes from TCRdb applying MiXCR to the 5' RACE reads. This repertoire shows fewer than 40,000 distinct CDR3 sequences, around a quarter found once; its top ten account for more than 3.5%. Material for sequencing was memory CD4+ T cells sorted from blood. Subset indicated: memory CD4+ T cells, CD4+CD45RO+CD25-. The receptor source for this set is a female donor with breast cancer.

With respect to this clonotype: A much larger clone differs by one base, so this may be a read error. The CDR3 DNA reads TGCACCAGCAGCTTCGGGACAGGGTGGGCGTACAATGAGCAGTTCTTC. Protein product: CTSSFGTGWAYNEQFF. This chain uses TRBV5-1 with TRBJ2-1; the match to TRBD1 covers 9 bases. This CDR3 is built from 16 residues. CDR1 and CDR2 from the germline V gene are SGHRS and YFSETQ. Variable domain in full (rest from reference TRBV5-1 and TRBJ2-1): KAGVTQTPRYLIKTRGQQVTLSCSPISGHRSVSWYQQTPGQGLQFLFEYFSETQRNKGNFPGRFSGRQFSNSRSEMNVSTLELGDSALYLCTSSFGTGWAYNEQFFGPGTRLTVL.

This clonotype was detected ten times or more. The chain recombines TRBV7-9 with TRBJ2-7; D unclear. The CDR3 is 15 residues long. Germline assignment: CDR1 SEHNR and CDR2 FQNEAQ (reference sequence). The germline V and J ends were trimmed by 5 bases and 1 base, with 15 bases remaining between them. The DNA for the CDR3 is TGTGCCAGCAGCCCGCGAAACGGGCAGTCCTACGAGCAGTACTTC. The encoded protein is CASSPRNGQSYEQYF.

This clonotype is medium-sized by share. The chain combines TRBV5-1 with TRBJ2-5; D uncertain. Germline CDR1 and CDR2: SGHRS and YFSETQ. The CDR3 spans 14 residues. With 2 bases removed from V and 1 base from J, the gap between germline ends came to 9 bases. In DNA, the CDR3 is TGCGCCAGCAGCTTCCGGACGGTCCAAGAGACCCAGTACTTC. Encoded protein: CASSFRTVQETQYF.

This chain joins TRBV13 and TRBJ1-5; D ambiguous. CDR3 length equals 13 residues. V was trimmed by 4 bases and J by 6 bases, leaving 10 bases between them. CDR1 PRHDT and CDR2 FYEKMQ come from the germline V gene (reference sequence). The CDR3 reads CASSSSPGQPQHF. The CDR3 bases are TGTGCCAGCAGCTCCTCGCCAGGTCAGCCCCAGCATTTT.

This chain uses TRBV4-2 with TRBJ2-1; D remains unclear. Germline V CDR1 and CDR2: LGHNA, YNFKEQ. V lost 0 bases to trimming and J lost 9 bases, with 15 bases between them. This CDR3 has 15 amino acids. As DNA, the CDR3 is TGTGCCAGCAGCCAAGATGAGGTGTTGCTGCCTGAGCAGTTCTTC. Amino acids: CASSQDEVLLPEQFF.

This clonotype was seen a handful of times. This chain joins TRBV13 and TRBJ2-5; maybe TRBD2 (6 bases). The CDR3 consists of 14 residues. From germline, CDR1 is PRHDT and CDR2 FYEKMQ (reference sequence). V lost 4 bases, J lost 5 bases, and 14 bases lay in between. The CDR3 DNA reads TGTGCCAGCAGCTCGGGAGCGGCTACGGAGACCCAGTACTTC. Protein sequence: CASSSGAATETQYF.

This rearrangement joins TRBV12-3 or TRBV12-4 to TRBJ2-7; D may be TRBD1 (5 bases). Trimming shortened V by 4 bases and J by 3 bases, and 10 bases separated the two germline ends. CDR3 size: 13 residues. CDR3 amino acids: CASSWADSYEQYF. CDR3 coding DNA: TGTGCCAGCAGTTGGGCCGACAGCTACGAGCAGTACTTC.

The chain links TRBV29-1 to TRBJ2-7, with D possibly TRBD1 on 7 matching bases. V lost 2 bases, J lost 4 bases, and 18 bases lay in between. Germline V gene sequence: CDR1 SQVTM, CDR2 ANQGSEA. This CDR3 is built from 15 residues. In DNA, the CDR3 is TGCAGCGTTGAACTCCGGGACAGAGGGACTTACGAGCAGTACTTC. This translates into CSVELRDRGTYEQYF.

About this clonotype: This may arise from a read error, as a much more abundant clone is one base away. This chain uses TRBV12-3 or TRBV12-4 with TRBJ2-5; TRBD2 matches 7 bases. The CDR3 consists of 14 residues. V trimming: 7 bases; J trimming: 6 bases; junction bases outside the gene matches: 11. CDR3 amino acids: CASTSAGEGKTQYF. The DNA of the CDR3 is TGTGCCAGCACCTCCGCGGGGGAGGGAAAGACCCAGTACTTC.

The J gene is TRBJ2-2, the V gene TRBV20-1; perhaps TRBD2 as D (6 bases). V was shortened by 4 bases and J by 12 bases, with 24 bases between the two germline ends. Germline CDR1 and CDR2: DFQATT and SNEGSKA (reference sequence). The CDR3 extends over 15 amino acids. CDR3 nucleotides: TGCAGTGCTAAGTCCCTAGCGCCGAACACCGGAAAGCTGTTTTTT. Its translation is CSAKSLAPNTGKLFF.